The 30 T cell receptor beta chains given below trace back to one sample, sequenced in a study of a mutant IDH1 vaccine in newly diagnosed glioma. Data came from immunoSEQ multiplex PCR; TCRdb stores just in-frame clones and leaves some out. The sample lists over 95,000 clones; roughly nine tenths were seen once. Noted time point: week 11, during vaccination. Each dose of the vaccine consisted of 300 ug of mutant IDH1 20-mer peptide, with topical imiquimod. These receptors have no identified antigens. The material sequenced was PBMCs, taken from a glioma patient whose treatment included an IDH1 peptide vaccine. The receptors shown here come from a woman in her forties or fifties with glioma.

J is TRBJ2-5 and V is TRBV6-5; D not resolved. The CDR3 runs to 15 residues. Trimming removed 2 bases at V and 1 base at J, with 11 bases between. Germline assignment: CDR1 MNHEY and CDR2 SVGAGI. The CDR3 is CASSYSFGIQETQYF. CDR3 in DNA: TGTGCCAGCAGTTACAGTTTTGGGATCCAAGAGACCCAGTACTTC.

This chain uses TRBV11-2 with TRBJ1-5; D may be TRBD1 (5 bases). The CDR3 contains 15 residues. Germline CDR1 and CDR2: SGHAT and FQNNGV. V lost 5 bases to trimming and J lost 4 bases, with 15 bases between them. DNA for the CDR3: TGTGCCAGCAGCCAAAGCAGGGAAGGAAATCAGCCCCAGCATTTT. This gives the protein CASSQSREGNQPQHF.

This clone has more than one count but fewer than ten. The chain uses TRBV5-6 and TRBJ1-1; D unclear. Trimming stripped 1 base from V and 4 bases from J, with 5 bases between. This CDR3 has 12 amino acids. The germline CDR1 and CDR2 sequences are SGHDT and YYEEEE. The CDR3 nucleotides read TGTGCCAGCAGCTTGCTTGCCACTGAAGCTTTCTTT. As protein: CASSLLATEAFF.

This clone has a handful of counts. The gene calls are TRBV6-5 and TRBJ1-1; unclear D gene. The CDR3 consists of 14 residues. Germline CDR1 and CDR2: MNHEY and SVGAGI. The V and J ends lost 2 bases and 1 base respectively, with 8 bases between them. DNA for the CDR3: TGTGCCAGCAGTTACGACTGGGAGAACACTGAAGCTTTCTTT. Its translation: CASSYDWENTEAFF.

CDR3 protein: CASSLARDFYSNQPQHF. For the CDR3, the DNA is TGTGCCAGCAGCTTAGCGCGTGACTTCTATAGCAATCAGCCCCAGCATTTT. The J gene is TRBJ1-5, the V gene TRBV7-8, with unresolved D. This CDR3 spans 17 amino acids. Trimming left V 0 bases short and J 0 bases short, with 12 bases between. Germline V lookup: CDR1 SGHVS, CDR2 FQNEAQ. The full variable domain, rest sourced from reference TRBV7-8 and TRBJ1-5, is GAGVSQSPRYKVAKRGQDVALRCDPISGHVSLFWYQQALGQGPEFLTYFQNEAQLDKSGLPSDRFFAERPEGSVSTLKIQRTQQEDSAVYLCASSLARDFYSNQPQHFGDGTRLSIL.

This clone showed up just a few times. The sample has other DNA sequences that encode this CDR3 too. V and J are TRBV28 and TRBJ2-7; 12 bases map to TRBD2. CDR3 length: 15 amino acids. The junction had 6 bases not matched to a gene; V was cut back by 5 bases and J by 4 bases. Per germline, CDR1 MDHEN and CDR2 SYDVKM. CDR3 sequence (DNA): TGTGCCAGCAGTACCCCTAGCGGGAGGGTATACGAGCAGTACTTC. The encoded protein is CASSTPSGRVYEQYF.

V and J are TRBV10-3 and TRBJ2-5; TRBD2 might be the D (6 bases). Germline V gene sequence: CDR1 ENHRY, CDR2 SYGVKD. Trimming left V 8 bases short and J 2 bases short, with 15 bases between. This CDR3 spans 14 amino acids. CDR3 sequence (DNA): TGTGCCATCGGGAACCGGGACTCACAAGAGACCCAGTACTTC. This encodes CAIGNRDSQETQYF.

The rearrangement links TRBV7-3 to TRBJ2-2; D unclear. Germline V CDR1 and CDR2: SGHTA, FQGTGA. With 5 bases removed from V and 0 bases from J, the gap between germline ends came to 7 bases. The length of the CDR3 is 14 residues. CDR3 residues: CASSHTANTGELFF. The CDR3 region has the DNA TGTGCCAGCAGCCATACAGCGAACACCGGGGAGCTGTTTTTT.

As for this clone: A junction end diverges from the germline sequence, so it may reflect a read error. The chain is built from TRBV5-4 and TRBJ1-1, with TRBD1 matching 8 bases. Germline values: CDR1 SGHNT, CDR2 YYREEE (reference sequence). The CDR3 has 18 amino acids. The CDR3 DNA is TGTGCCAGCAGCCGAGGACTGCTCGGGACAGGCGGGAACGCTGAAGCTTTCTTT. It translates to CASSRGLLGTGGNAEAFF.

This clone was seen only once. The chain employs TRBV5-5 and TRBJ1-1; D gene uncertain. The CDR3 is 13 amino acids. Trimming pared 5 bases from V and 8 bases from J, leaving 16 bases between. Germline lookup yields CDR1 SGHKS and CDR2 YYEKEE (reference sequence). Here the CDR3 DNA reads TGTGCCAGCAGTCAAGAATGGGCAACGGAAGCTTTCTTT. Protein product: CASSQEWATEAFF.

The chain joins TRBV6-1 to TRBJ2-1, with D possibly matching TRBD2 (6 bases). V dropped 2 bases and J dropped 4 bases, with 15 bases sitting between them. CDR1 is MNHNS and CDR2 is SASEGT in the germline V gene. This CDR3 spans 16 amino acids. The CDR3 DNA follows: TGTGCCAGCAGTGAATCGGGGGAAGGAAATTACAATGAGCAGTTCTTC. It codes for CASSESGEGNYNEQFF.

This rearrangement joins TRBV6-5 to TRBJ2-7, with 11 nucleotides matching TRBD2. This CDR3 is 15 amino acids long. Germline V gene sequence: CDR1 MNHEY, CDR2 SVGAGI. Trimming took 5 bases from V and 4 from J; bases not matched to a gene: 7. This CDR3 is CASSGLAGGGYEQYF. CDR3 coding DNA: TGTGCCAGCAGTGGGCTAGCGGGAGGTGGATACGAGCAGTACTTC.

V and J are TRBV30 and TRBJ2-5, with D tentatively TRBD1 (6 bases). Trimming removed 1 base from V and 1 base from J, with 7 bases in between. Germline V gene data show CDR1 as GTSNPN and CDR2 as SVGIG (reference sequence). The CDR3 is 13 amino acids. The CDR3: CAWSGQVQETQYF. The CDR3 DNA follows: TGTGCCTGGAGTGGACAGGTCCAAGAGACCCAGTACTTC.

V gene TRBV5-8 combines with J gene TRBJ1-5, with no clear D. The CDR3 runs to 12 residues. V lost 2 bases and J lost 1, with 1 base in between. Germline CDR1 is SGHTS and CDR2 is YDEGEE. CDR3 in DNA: TGTGCCAGCAGCTTAAGCAATCAGCCCCAGCATTTT. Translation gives CASSLSNQPQHF.

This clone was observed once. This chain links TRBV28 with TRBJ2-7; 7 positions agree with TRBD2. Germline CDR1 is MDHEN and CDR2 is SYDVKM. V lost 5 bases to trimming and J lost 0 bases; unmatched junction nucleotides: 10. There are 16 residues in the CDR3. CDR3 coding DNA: TGTGCCAGCAGTCCCCGTCAAGCGGGAAGCTCCTACGAGCAGTACTTC. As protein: CASSPRQAGSSYEQYF. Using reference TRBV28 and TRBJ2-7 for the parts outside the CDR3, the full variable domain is DVKVTQSSRYLVKRTGEKVFLECVQDMDHENMFWYRQDPGLGLRLIYFSYDVKMKEKGDIPEGYSVSREKKERFSLILESASTNQTSMYLCASSPRQAGSSYEQYFGPGTRLTVT.

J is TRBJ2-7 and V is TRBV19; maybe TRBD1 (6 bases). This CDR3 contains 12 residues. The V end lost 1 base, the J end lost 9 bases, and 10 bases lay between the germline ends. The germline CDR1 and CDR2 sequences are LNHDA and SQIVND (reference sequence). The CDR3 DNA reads TGTGCCAGTAGTATAGGCCCGGACAGGCAGTACTTC. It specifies CASSIGPDRQYF.

CDR3 residues: CFTFQTGGKDYGYTF. Here the CDR3 DNA reads TGTTTCACATTTCAAACAGGGGGCAAGGACTATGGCTACACCTTC. The chain combines TRBV28 with TRBJ1-2, with 9 bases aligning to TRBD1. Germline CDR1 reads MDHEN; CDR2 reads SYDVKM. The CDR3 length is 15 residues.

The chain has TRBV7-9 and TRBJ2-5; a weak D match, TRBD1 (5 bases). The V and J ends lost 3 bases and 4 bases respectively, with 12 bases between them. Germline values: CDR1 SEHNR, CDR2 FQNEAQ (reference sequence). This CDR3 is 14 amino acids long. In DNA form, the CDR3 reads TGTGCCAGCAGCTTCCAAGGGGTCCGAGAGACCCAGTACTTC. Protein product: CASSFQGVRETQYF. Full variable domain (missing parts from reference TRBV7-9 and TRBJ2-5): DTGVSQNPRHKITKRGQNVTFRCDPISEHNRLYWYRQTLGQGPEFLTYFQNEAQLEKSRLLSDRFSAERPKGSFSTLEIQRTEQGDSAMYLCASSFQGVRETQYFGPGTRLLVL.

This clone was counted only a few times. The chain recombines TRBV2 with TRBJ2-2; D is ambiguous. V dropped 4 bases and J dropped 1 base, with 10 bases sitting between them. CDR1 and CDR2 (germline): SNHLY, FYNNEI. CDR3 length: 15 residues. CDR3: CASSGELLNTGELFF. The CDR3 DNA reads TGTGCCAGCAGTGGAGAACTACTGAACACCGGGGAGCTGTTTTTT.

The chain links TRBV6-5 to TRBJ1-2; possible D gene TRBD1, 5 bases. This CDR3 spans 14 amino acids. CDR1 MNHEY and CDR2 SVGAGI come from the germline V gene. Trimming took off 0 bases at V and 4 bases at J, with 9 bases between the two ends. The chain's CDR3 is CASSYSLQGYGYTF. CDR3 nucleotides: TGTGCCAGCAGTTACTCGCTGCAGGGCTATGGCTACACCTTC.

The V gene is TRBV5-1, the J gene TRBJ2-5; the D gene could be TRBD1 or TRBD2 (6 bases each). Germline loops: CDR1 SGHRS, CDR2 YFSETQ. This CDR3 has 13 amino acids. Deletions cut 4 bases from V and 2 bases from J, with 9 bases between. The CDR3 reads CASSGGPQETQYF. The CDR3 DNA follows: TGCGCCAGCAGCGGGGGGCCTCAAGAGACCCAGTACTTC.

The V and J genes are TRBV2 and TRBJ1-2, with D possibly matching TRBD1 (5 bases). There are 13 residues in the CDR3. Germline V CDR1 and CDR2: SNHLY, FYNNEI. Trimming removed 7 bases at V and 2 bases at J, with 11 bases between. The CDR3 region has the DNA TGTGCCAGCATGGGGCGGACGAACTATGGCTACACCTTC. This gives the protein CASMGRTNYGYTF.

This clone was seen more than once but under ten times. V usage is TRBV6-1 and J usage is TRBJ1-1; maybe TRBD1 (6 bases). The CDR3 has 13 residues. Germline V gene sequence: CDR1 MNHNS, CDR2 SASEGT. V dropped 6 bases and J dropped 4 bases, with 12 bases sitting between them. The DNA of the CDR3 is TGTGCCAGCAGCCAACAGGGAATCACTGAAGCTTTCTTT. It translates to CASSQQGITEAFF.

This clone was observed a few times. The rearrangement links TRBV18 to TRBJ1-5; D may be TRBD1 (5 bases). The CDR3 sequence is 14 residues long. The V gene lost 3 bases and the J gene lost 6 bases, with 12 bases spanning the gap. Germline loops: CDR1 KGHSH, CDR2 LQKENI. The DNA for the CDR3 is TGTGCCAGCTCACCTGGGGGGTTCGGTCAGCCCCAGCATTTT. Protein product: CASSPGGFGQPQHF. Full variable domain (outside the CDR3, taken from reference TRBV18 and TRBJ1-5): NAGVMQNPRHLVRRRGQEARLRCSPMKGHSHVYWYRQLPEEGLKFMVYLQKENIIDESGMPKERFSAEFPKEGPSILRIQQVVRGDSAAYFCASSPGGFGQPQHFGDGTRLSIL.

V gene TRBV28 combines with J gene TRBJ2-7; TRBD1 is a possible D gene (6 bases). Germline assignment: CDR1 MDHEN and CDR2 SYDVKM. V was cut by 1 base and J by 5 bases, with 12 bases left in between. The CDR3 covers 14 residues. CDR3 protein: CASSLYRGIHEQYF. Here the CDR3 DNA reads TGTGCCAGCAGTTTATATAGGGGGATCCACGAGCAGTACTTC.

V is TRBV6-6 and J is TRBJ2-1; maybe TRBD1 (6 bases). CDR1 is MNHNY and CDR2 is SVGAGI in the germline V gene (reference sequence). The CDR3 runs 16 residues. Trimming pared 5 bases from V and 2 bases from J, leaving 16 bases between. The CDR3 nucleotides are TGTGCCAGCAGTCCGCGACAGGCCGCACCCTACAATGAGCAGTTCTTC. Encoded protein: CASSPRQAAPYNEQFF.

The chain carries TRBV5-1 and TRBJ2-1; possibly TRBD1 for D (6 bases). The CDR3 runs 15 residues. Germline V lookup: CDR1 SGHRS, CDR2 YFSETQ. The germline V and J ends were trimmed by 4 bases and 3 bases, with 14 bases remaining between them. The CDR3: CASSPGQTNYNEQFF. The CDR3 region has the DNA TGCGCCAGCAGCCCTGGACAGACTAACTACAATGAGCAGTTCTTC.

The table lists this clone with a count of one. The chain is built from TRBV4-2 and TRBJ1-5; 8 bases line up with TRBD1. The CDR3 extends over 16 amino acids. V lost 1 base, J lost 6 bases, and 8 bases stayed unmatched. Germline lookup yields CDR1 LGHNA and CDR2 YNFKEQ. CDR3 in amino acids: CASSQGSGGIGQPQHF. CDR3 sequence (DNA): TGTGCCAGCAGCCAAGGTTCAGGGGGCATAGGTCAGCCCCAGCATTTT.

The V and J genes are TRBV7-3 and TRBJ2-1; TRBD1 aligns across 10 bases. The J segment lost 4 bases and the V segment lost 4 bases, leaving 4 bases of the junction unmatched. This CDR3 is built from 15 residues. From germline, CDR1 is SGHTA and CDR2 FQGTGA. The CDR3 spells CASSSGTGVYNEQFF. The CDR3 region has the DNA TGTGCCAGCAGCTCCGGGACAGGGGTTTACAATGAGCAGTTCTTC.

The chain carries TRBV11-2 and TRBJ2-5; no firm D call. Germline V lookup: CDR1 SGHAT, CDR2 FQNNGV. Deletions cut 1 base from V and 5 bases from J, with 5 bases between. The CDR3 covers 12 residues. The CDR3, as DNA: TGTGCCAGCAGCTTAGTATGGGAGACCCAGTACTTC. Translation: CASSLVWETQYF.